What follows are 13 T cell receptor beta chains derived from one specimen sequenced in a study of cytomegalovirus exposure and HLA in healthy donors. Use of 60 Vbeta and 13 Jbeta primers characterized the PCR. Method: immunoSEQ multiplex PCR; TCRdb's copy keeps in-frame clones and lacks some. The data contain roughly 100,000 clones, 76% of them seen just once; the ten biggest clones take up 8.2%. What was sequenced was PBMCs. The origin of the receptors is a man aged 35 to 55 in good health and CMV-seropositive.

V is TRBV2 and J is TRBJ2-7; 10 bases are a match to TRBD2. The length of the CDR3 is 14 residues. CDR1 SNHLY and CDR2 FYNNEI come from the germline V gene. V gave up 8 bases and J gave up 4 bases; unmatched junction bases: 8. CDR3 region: CASDSGRATYEQYF. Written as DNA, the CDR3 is TGTGCCAGCGACAGCGGGAGGGCCACGTACGAGCAGTACTTC.

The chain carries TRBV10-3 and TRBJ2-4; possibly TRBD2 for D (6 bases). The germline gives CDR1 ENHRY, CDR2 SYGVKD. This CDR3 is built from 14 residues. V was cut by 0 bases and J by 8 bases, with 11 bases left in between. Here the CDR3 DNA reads TGTGCCATCAGTGAGTCTGGGGGGAGAGACATTCAGTACTTC. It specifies CAISESGGRDIQYF.

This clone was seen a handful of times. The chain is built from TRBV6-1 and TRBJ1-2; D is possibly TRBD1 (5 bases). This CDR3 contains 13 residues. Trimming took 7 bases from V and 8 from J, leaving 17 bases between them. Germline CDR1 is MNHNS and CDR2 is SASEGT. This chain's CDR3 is CASNQSGGRGYTF. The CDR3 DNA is TGTGCCAGCAACCAATCGGGGGGACGGGGCTACACCTTC.

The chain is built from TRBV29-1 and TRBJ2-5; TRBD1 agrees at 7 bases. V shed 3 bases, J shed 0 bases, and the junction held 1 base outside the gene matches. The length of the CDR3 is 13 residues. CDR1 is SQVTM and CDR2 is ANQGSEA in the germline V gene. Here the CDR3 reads CSVDGQDQETQYF. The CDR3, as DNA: TGCAGCGTTGATGGACAGGACCAAGAGACCCAGTACTTC.

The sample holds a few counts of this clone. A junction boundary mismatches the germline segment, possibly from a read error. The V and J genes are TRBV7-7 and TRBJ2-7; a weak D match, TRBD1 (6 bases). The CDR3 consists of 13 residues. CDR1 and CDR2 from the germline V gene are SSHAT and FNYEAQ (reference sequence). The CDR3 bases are TGTGCTAGCAGCCCAGGGGACGCCTACGAGCAGTACTTC. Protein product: CASSPGDAYEQYF.

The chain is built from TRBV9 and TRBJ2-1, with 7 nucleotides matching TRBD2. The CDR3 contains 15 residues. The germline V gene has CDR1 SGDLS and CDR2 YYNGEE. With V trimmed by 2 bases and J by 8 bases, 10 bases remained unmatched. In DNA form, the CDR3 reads TGTGCCAGCAGCGTCGTTCGCGGGGGTCTGGATGAGCAGTTCTTC. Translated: CASSVVRGGLDEQFF.

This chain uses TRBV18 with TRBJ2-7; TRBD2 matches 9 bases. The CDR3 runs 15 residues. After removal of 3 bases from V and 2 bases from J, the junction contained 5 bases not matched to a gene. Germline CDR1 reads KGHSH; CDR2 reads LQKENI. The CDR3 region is CASSPGLAGPYEQYF. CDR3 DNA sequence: TGTGCCAGCTCACCGGGGCTAGCGGGACCCTACGAGCAGTACTTC.

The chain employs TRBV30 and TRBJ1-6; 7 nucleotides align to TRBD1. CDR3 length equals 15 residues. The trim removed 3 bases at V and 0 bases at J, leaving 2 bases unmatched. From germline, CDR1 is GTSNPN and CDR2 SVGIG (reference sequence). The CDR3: CAWRGQNSYNSPLHF. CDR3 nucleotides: TGTGCCTGGAGGGGACAGAACTCCTATAATTCACCCCTCCACTTT. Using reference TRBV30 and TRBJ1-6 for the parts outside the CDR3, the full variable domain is SQTIHQWPATLVQPVGSPLSLECTVEGTSNPNLYWYRQAAGRGLQLLFYSVGIGQISSEVPQNLSASRPQDRQFILSSKKLLLSDSGFYLCAWRGQNSYNSPLHFGNGTRLTVT.

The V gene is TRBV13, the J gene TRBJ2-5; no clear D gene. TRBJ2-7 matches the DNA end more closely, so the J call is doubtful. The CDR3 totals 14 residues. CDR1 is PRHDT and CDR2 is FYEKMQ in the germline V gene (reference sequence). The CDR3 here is CASSLRNSPYEQYF. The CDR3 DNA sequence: TGTGCCAGCAGCTTAAGGAACAGCCCCTACGAGCAGTACTTC.

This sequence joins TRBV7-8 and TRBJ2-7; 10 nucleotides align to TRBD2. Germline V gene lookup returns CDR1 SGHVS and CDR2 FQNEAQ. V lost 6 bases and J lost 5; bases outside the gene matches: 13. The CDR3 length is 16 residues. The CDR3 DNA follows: TGTGCCAGCAGACGTTCACCGGGACTAGCGACCCACGAGCAGTACTTC. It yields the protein CASRRSPGLATHEQYF.

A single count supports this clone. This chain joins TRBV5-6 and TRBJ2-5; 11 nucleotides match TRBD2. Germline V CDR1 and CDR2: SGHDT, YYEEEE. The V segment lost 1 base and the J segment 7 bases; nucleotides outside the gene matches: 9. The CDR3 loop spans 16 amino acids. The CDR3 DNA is TGTGCCAGCAGCTTGACTAGCGGGGGACGGATCGGGACCCAGTACTTC. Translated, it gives CASSLTSGGRIGTQYF. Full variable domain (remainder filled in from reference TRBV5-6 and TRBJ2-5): DAGVTQSPTHLIKTRGQQVTLRCSPKSGHDTVSWYQQALGQGPQFIFQYYEEEERQRGNFPDRFSGHQFPNYSSELNVNALLLGDSALYLCASSLTSGGRIGTQYFGPGTRLLVL.

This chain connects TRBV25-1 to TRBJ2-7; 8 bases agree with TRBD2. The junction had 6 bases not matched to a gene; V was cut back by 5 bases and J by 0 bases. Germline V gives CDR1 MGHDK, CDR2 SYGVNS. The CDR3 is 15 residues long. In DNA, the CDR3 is TGTGCCAGCAGTTCTTTAGCGGGACACTCCTACGAGCAGTACTTC. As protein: CASSSLAGHSYEQYF.

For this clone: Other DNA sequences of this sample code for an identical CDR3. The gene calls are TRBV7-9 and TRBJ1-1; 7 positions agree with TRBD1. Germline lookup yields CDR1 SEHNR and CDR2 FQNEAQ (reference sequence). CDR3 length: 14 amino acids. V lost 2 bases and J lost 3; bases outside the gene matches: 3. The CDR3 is CASSLTGVDTEAFF. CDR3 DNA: TGTGCCAGCAGCTTAACAGGGGTAGACACTGAAGCTTTCTTT.